This T cell receptor (beta chain) originates from a study of identical twins (TCRdb year 2016). Describing the broader study: To test whether fetal clonotypes persist, this study deep-sequenced TCR alpha and beta repertoires from monozygotic twins, from unrelated adults of various ages, and from cord blood. To rule out contamination, the twin experiments were replicated at different times with different library preparation protocols.

The library relied on 5' RACE. TCRdb lists the instrument as Illumina HiSeq 2000. A universal primer binding site was introduced by template switching, and a unique molecular identifier was present in the final cDNA, enabling accurate counting of TCR cDNA molecules. Specific primers in the conserved constant-segment region were used to synthesize first-strand cDNA for the TCR alpha and beta chains. Each cDNA library was double barcoded, with a SMART-Mk sample barcode plus Illumina barcodes, to control for contamination. TruSeq adapter sequences, together with Illumina sample barcodes, were added in two successive PCR steps. TCR alpha and beta cDNA libraries were sequenced on the Illumina HiSeq platform with custom primers. Turning to the authors' computational methods: MiGEC processed the raw reads to extract unique molecular identifiers, while MiXCR was used to determine the CDR3 positions. For each individual, recombination models were inferred using an EM algorithm with the repgenHMM and IGoR tools. Shared clonotypes were analyzed with the tcR package in R, and sharing was normalized by the product of cloneset sizes. To study raw recombination without the effects of thymic and clonal selection, out-of-frame nonproductive sequences were analyzed. TCRdb trimmed public reads at Q25 via fastp, called clones via MiXCR and kept in-frame beta chains. Each entry merges the rows of one CDR3 protein and shows their most common DNA and genes. The V and J calls were not made by the authors but by TCRdb's processing. The sample table records 500,000 to 600,000 distinct CDR3 sequences; under 25% of these occur just once. The ten largest make up around 0.91% of the sample.

With respect to this clonotype: The antigen it binds to is not known. Base qualities are not at hand, and no much larger clone is one base apart.

The CDR3 covers 15 residues, taking in both the cysteine and the phenylalanine. The kept DNA is CDR3 alone, 45 bases in frame from the first base. V sheds 8 bases and J sheds 7 bases, leaving 24 bases between their ends. Via the germline V gene, CDR1 is SGHAT and CDR2 FQNNGV. Every donor in the study was a healthy Caucasian. Three pairs of female monozygotic twins, all aged about 18 to 29 years, made up the twin cohort. Positive isolation kits from Invitrogen were used to isolate CD4+ and CD8+ T cell populations. What the work shows at the level of the full study, not this receptor alone: The excess sharing between twins in beta out-of-frame sequences was weaker because fewer shared sequences reduced the signal-to-noise ratio. Abundant cord blood beta clonotypes carried fewer insertions; young adult naive repertoires showed a weaker similar trend, while memory repertoires showed none. Out-of-frame TCR alpha sharing in monozygotic twins was systematically underestimated by recombination models, whereas sharing between unrelated individuals was in agreement with the recombination models. Zero-insertion analyses could be partly confounded by invariant T cells such as MAIT and iNKT, although diverse VJ usage argued against such confounding for most clonotypes. Compared with coincidental sharing between unrelated individuals, an excess of low generation-probability sequences was observed among out-of-frame TCR alpha sequences shared between twins. Because the same donors could not be followed over many years, the conclusions depended on cross-sectional statistical analysis.

The same data also contributed to another study, on T cells expressing NK-cell markers. In that second paper, the authors write: In sorted CD3+CD56+NKG2C+, CD3+CD56+NKG2C- and CD3+CD56-NKG2C+ T-cell subsets from 7 to 9 donors, TCR beta-chain repertoires were profiled. Among the eight sequenced donors, seven were HCMV-seropositive and one was HCMV-seronegative. In several experiments an anti-gammadeltaTCR antibody was added to restrict sorting to alphabetaTCR-expressing T cells. In roughly six donors, the dominant CD3+CD56+NKG2C+ clonotypes were among the top 10 CD8+ clonotypes and accounted for roughly 1.0-8% of CD8+ T cells. Those dominant clonotypes were again the most abundant among CD3+CD56-NKG2C+ cells in a few donors, at about 28.3-60.1%. Whether the expanded NKG2C-expressing T cell clones were specific for HCMV antigens remained unclear. The eight sequenced donors were randomly selected healthy volunteers, three men and five women. HCMV-specific IgG was detected in serum with a commercial ELISA kit to determine HCMV serostatus. MIGEC was used to demultiplex reads and group reads by UMI, and MiTCR was used to assemble and quantify clonotypes. To remove erroneous sequences, TCR cDNA sequences were retained only when supported by two or more reads. Downstream repertoire analysis used the tcR package, and clonotypes were matched across fractions by CDR3 nucleotide sequence plus V segment. VDJmatch was used to annotate antigen specificity against VDJdb, with one amino acid substitution in CDR3 permitted.

The chain couples TRBV11-2 to TRBJ2-7; TRBD1 could be the D gene, as 6 bases match. The TCR originated in a woman aged 18 to 35 in good health. The sequencing input was CD4+ T cells sorted from blood. The nucleotide sequence is TGTGCCAGCGGTACCAGCAGGGGTTCCTCTCGGGAGCAGTACTTC. Its protein reads: CASGTSRGSSREQYF. Reference TRBV11-2 and TRBJ2-7 genes cover what lies past the CDR3, so the full variable domain is EAGVAQSPRYKIIEKRQSVAFWCNPISGHATLYWYQQILGQGPKLLIQFQNNGVVDDSQLPKDRFSAERLKGVDSTLKIQPAKLEDSAVYLCASGTSRGSSREQYFGPGTRLTVT.